The 27 T cell receptor beta chains below all came from one sample that was sequenced in a study of beta chain features in type 1 diabetes. Their cognate antigens are unknown. Sequenced material consisted of expressed TCRB transcripts (all of the isolated RNA was reverse transcribed). The method was immunoSEQ multiplex PCR; TCRdb's version includes in-frame clones alone and lacks a portion of them. This table has over 150,000 clones, over 9% appearing once. Overall study findings and caveats: Moderate yet significant TCRB CDR3 shortening was seen in Type 1 diabetes patients in all four CD4+ subsets.

The sample taken for sequencing was central memory CD4+ T cells from blood. The receptor set was obtained from a man aged 30 to 45 with type 1 diabetes.

This clone has a handful of counts. The V call is TRBV9, the J call TRBJ2-5; D is unresolved. V was shortened by 0 bases and J by 4 bases, with 13 bases between the two germline ends. The germline CDR1 and CDR2 sequences are SGDLS and YYNGEE. The CDR3 runs to 15 residues. The DNA of the CDR3 is TGTGCCAGCAGCGTAGGAGGTCAGACCGGAGAGACCCAGTACTTC. It is translated as CASSVGGQTGETQYF.

V gene TRBV18 combines with J gene TRBJ2-6; the D is unclear. Trimming stripped 3 bases from V and 8 bases from J, with 11 bases between. Germline V gives CDR1 KGHSH, CDR2 LQKENI. The length of the CDR3 is 14 residues. The CDR3 sequence is CASSPDDKPNVLTF. The CDR3 DNA reads as TGTGCCAGCTCACCCGATGACAAACCCAACGTCCTGACTTTC.

This sequence joins TRBV29-1 and TRBJ2-4; tentatively, D is TRBD1 (6 bases). The CDR3 is 12 amino acids. The ends were cut back, 5 bases at V and 5 bases at J, with 10 bases in the middle. Germline V gene data show CDR1 as SQVTM and CDR2 as ANQGSEA. CDR3 amino acids: CSVRTDQNIQYF. CDR3 DNA sequence: TGCAGCGTTCGGACAGACCAAAACATTCAGTACTTC.

There are a few counts of this clone. The rearrangement links TRBV2 to TRBJ2-7, with 10 positions matching TRBD1. The CDR3 is made up of 17 amino acids. Looked up from germline, CDR1 is SNHLY and CDR2 is FYNNEI. J lost 4 bases, V lost 0 bases, and 9 bases had no gene match. The CDR3 bases are TGTGCCAGCAGTGAAGCGCTTTTCGGGACAGGGGAATACGAGCAGTACTTC. This translates into CASSEALFGTGEYEQYF.

This clone was found a few times. The chain recombines TRBV15 with TRBJ2-7, with 11 nucleotides matching TRBD2. The CDR3 loop spans 12 amino acids. Germline loops: CDR1 LNHNV, CDR2 YYDKDF (reference sequence). This CDR3 is CATSPKLAGVSV. The CDR3 DNA follows: TGTGCCACCAGCCCAAAACTAGCGGGAGTGTCTGTC.

This clone was found many times. The chain is built from TRBV7-9 and TRBJ2-1; 9 positions match TRBD2. The trim removed 5 bases at V and 6 bases at J, leaving 8 bases unmatched. Per the germline V gene, CDR1 is SEHNR and CDR2 is FQNEAQ (reference sequence). The CDR3 runs to 15 residues. The CDR3 bases are TGTGCCAGCAGCCCTAGCGGGAACGTCCTCAATGAGCAGTTCTTC. It codes for CASSPSGNVLNEQFF.

Ten or more counts support this clone. The chain joins TRBV7-9 to TRBJ2-2; D may be TRBD2 (5 bases). CDR3 length equals 16 residues. Trimming removed 6 bases at V and 5 bases at J, with 19 bases between. The germline gives CDR1 SEHNR, CDR2 FQNEAQ (reference sequence). CDR3 loop: CASSPGGFGGTGELFF. The CDR3 region has the DNA TGTGCCAGCAGTCCAGGCGGGTTTGGCGGTACCGGGGAGCTGTTTTTT.

The J gene is TRBJ2-1, the V gene TRBV6-5; tentative D call: TRBD2 (6 bases). The germline gives CDR1 MNHEY, CDR2 SVGAGI. Between the trimmed V and J ends, which lost 6 bases and 4 bases, there was a span of 7 bases. This CDR3 is built from 12 residues. The CDR3 DNA is TGTGCCAGCAGGGCGGGGTACAATGAGCAGTTCTTC. Its protein product is CASRAGYNEQFF.

The V and J genes are TRBV10-3 and TRBJ1-2, with 8 bases aligning to TRBD1. This CDR3 region has 13 residues. V lost 11 bases to trimming and J lost 6 bases; unmatched junction nucleotides: 11. Germline V CDR1 and CDR2: ENHRY, SYGVKD. The CDR3 coding sequence is TGTGCCTTATCGAGACAGGGGAATGATGGCTACACCTTC. Translated: CALSRQGNDGYTF.

The chain links TRBV7-9 to TRBJ2-5; D ambiguous. Trimming pared 1 base from V and 6 bases from J, leaving 12 bases between. There are 14 residues in the CDR3. CDR1 SEHNR and CDR2 FQNEAQ come from the germline V gene (reference sequence). The CDR3 protein is CASSLDPSTKTQYF. The CDR3 DNA reads TGTGCCAGCAGCTTAGATCCAAGCACGAAGACCCAGTACTTC. The variable domain in full, with the rest retrieved from reference TRBV7-9 and TRBJ2-5, is DTGVSQNPRHKITKRGQNVTFRCDPISEHNRLYWYRQTLGQGPEFLTYFQNEAQLEKSRLLSDRFSAERPKGSFSTLEIQRTEQGDSAMYLCASSLDPSTKTQYFGPGTRLLVL.

This clone has at least ten counts. The chain joins TRBV14 to TRBJ2-1; 9 positions agree with TRBD2. Germline CDR1 SGHDN, CDR2 FVKESK. V lost 3 bases and J lost 8; bases outside the gene matches: 14. The CDR3 is 17 residues long. The CDR3 protein is CASSHLIAGGVLDEQFF. For the CDR3, the DNA is TGTGCCAGCAGCCATTTGATCGCGGGAGGGGTCTTGGATGAGCAGTTCTTC.

This clone showed up just a few times. This rearrangement joins TRBV5-4 to TRBJ2-3, with 9 positions matching TRBD1. J lost 6 bases, V lost 5 bases, and 4 bases had no gene match. Germline V CDR1 and CDR2: SGHNT, YYREEE (reference sequence). The CDR3 spans 13 residues. CDR3 loop: CASSWDRADTQYF. CDR3 bases: TGTGCCAGCAGTTGGGACAGGGCGGATACGCAGTATTTT.

The rearrangement joins TRBV30 to TRBJ1-2; D ambiguous. The V gene's germline CDR1 is GTSNPN and CDR2 SVGIG (reference sequence). The CDR3 spans 11 residues. With 4 bases removed from V and 8 bases from J, the gap between germline ends came to 11 bases. The CDR3 DNA follows: TGTGCCTGGACTCCGTTGTTGGGCTACACCTTC. Translating it yields CAWTPLLGYTF.

The CDR3 DNA follows: TGTGCCATCAGCAACCCAGGCGAGCAGTACTTC. As protein: CAISNPGEQYF. This chain joins TRBV10-3 and TRBJ2-7, with D hard to call. This CDR3 region has 11 residues. V was shortened by 6 bases and J by 6 bases, with 9 bases between the two germline ends. Germline loops: CDR1 ENHRY, CDR2 SYGVKD.

A few counts support this clone. The genes are TRBV11-2 and TRBJ2-1; 8 positions agree with TRBD2. Trimming took 0 bases from V and 12 from J; bases not matched to a gene: 7. Germline V gene data show CDR1 as SGHAT and CDR2 as FQNNGV. The CDR3 covers 14 residues. The CDR3 nucleotides read TGTGCCAGCAGCTTAGAACGGGGGGGAGTCGGGCAGTTCTTC. As protein: CASSLERGGVGQFF.

There are a few counts of this clone. V gene TRBV18 combines with J gene TRBJ2-3, with TRBD2 as a possible D gene (5 bases). The CDR3 runs 15 residues. The V gene's germline CDR1 is KGHSH and CDR2 LQKENI. Trimming took 3 bases from V and 4 from J, leaving 14 bases between them. The CDR3 spells CASSPLRDPPDTQYF. The CDR3 nucleotides read TGTGCCAGCTCACCTCTGAGGGATCCTCCAGATACGCAGTATTTT.

The rearrangement joins TRBV4-1 to TRBJ2-4; TRBD2 matches 12 bases. The CDR3 extends over 19 amino acids. Germline V gene data show CDR1 as MGHRA and CDR2 as YSYEKL. The V and J ends lost 0 bases and 2 bases, in that order; junction bases with no gene match: 8. For the CDR3, the DNA is TGCGCCAGCAGCCAAGAAAGGGGAGGACTAGCGGGGTCCAAAAACATTCAGTACTTC. Amino acid sequence: CASSQERGGLAGSKNIQYF.

Only a few counts were recorded for this clone. The rearrangement links TRBV5-1 to TRBJ1-1, with D possibly TRBD1 on 6 matching bases. This CDR3 is 13 amino acids long. Germline V CDR1 and CDR2: SGHRS, YFSETQ. The germline V and J ends were trimmed by 3 bases and 5 bases, with 11 bases remaining between them. The CDR3 spells CASSSIGGTEAFF. Written as DNA, the CDR3 is TGCGCCAGCAGCTCGATAGGGGGTACTGAAGCTTTCTTT.

V usage is TRBV9 and J usage is TRBJ2-2; perhaps TRBD2 as D (5 bases). V shed 4 bases and J shed 6 bases, with 13 bases lying between them. The germline V gene has CDR1 SGDLS and CDR2 YYNGEE. The length of the CDR3 is 14 residues. As DNA, the CDR3 is TGTGCCAGCAGCTCTAGTCCGGGATCCGGGGAGCTGTTTTTT. This sequence encodes CASSSSPGSGELFF.

This clone was seen only a few times. The chain couples TRBV6-6 to TRBJ1-4, with D hard to call. CDR3 length: 15 residues. The V end lost 10 bases, the J end lost 3 bases, and 18 bases lay between the germline ends. Per the germline V gene, CDR1 is MNHNY and CDR2 is SVGAGI (reference sequence). For the CDR3, the DNA is TGTGCCACCTCGGGAGGGCCCGCGGCTAATGAAAAACTGTTTTTT. This codes for CATSGGPAANEKLFF.

This clone came up a few times. Written as DNA, the CDR3 is TGCAGTGCTGCGCGGGATACGCAGTATTTT. It encodes CSAARDTQYF. The J gene is TRBJ2-3, the V gene TRBV20-1, with D uncertain. Looked up from germline, CDR1 is DFQATT and CDR2 is SNEGSKA (reference sequence). The CDR3 is 10 amino acids. Trimming removed 5 bases from V and 6 bases from J, with 6 bases in between.

This clone was detected only a few times. The chain employs TRBV2 and TRBJ1-2; D is ambiguous. Germline V gene sequence: CDR1 SNHLY, CDR2 FYNNEI. Trimming removed 6 bases from V and 5 bases from J, with 13 bases in between. This CDR3 has 13 amino acids. DNA for the CDR3: TGTGCCAGCAGGAGGGAAGTAGGGTATGGCTACACCTTC. This sequence encodes CASRREVGYGYTF.

V and J are TRBV6-5 and TRBJ2-7; D is undetermined. The CDR3 consists of 12 residues. CDR1 is MNHEY and CDR2 is SVGAGI in the germline V gene. Deletions cut 5 bases from V and 2 bases from J, with 7 bases between. The CDR3 is CASSLEPYEQYF. The CDR3 nucleotides read TGTGCCAGCAGTCTCGAGCCCTACGAGCAGTACTTC.

J is TRBJ2-5 and V is TRBV7-2, with D uncertain. The CDR3 length is 12 residues. CDR1 and CDR2 (germline): SGHTA, FQGNSA. The CDR3 region is CSGGIFGETQYF. CDR3 coding DNA: TGTTCTGGCGGTATCTTCGGGGAGACCCAGTACTTC.

This clone came up a few times. V gene TRBV4-1 combines with J gene TRBJ2-5; TRBD2 matches 11 bases. Germline values: CDR1 MGHRA, CDR2 YSYEKL. Trimming removed 1 base from V and 0 bases from J; junction bases left unmatched: 4. CDR3 length: 17 residues. CDR3 bases: TGCGCCAGCAGCCAAGGGGGACTAGCGGTGTACCAAGAGACCCAGTACTTC. It translates to CASSQGGLAVYQETQYF.

The chain has TRBV7-2 and TRBJ1-5, with 9 bases fitting TRBD1. This CDR3 region has 14 residues. V lost 1 base and J lost 6; bases outside the gene matches: 1. Looked up from germline, CDR1 is SGHTA and CDR2 is FQGNSA. The CDR3: CASSLGDRVQPQHF. In nucleotides, the CDR3 is TGTGCCAGCAGCTTAGGGGACAGGGTTCAGCCCCAGCATTTT.

V is TRBV28 and J is TRBJ1-1; D is uncertain. V lost 2 bases and J lost 3, with 4 bases in between. Germline V gene sequence: CDR1 MDHEN, CDR2 SYDVKM. This CDR3 contains 12 residues. CDR3 sequence reads: CASSLEDTEAFF. CDR3 DNA sequence: TGTGCCAGCAGTTTAGAGGACACTGAAGCTTTCTTT.